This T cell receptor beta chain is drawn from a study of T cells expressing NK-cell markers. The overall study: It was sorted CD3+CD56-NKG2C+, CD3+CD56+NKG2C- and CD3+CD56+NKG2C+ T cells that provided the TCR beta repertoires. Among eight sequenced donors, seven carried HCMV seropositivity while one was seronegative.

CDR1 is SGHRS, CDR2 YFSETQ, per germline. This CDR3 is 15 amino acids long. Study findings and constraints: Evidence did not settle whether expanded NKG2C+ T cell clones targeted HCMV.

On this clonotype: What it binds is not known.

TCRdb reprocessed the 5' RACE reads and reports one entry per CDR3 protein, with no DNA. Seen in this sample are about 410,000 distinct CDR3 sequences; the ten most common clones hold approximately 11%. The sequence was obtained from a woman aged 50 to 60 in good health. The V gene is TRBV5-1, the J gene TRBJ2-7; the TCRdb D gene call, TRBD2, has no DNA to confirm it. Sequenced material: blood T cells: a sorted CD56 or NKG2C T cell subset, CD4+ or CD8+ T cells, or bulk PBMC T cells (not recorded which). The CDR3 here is CASSSGGRGYYEQYF.